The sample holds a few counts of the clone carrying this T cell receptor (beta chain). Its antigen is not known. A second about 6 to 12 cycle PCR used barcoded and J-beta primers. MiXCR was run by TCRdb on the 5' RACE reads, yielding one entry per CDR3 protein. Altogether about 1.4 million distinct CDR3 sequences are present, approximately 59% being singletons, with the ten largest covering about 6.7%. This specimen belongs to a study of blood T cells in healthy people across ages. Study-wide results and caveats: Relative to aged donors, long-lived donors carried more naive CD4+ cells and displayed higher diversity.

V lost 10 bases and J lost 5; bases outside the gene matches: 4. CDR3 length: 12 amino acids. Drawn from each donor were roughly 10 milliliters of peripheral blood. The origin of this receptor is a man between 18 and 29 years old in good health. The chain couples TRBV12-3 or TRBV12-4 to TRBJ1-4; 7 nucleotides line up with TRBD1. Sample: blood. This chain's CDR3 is CATGQQNEKLFF. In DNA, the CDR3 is TGTGCCACGGGACAGCAAAATGAAAAACTGTTTTTT.